One and the same sample provided the 23 T cell receptor beta chains below, sequenced in a study of blood T cell repertoires in COVID-19. Some clones are missing from TCRdb's copy, which holds only in-frame ones; the method was immunoSEQ multiplex PCR. Counted here are under 200,000 clones, 75% to 95% occurring once; the ten biggest clones make up around 0.5%. The sequencing sample was made of peripheral blood. The source is a middle-aged man with acute or convalescent COVID-19.

V gene TRBV27 combines with J gene TRBJ1-5, with TRBD1 matching over 7 bases. The germline CDR1 and CDR2 sequences are MNHEY and SMNVEV (reference sequence). Trimming cost V 2 bases and J 3 bases; bases outside gene matches: 4. CDR3 length: 15 amino acids. The CDR3 bases are TGTGCCAGCAGTTTAGGACAGGCGCTCAATCAGCCCCAGCATTTT. This gives the protein CASSLGQALNQPQHF.

The chain uses TRBV5-1 and TRBJ1-6; 7 nucleotides agree with TRBD1. Germline V lookup: CDR1 SGHRS, CDR2 YFSETQ. V lost 2 bases to trimming and J lost 0 bases; unmatched junction nucleotides: 2. The CDR3 is 16 residues long. DNA of the CDR3: TGCGCCAGCAGCTTCGCAGGGGGCTCCTATAATTCACCCCTCCACTTT. This encodes CASSFAGGSYNSPLHF.

The chain couples TRBV19 to TRBJ2-3, with TRBD2 matching over 7 bases. The CDR3 extends over 16 amino acids. The V segment lost 5 bases and the J segment 6 bases; nucleotides outside the gene matches: 14. CDR1 LNHDA and CDR2 SQIVND come from the germline V gene (reference sequence). CDR3 DNA sequence: TGTGCCAGTAGTCTGCTAGCCCGGGGGGTGGGGGATACGCAGTATTTT. Its protein is CASSLLARGVGDTQYF.

This chain connects TRBV7-2 to TRBJ1-2; 9 bases fit TRBD1. J was trimmed by 3 bases and V by 5 bases; bases with no gene match: 7. The CDR3 spans 15 residues. Germline assignment: CDR1 SGHTA and CDR2 FQGNSA. CDR3 in DNA: TGTGCCAGCAGCCTACAGGGGGCGCAGGACTATGGCTACACCTTC. Its translation: CASSLQGAQDYGYTF.

J is TRBJ1-4 and V is TRBV7-9, with D hard to call. CDR1 and CDR2 from the germline V gene are SEHNR and FQNEAQ (reference sequence). CDR3 length: 13 residues. Trimming cost V 3 bases and J 3 bases, with 5 bases left between them. CDR3 sequence: CASSFRANEKLFF. As DNA, the CDR3 is TGTGCCAGCAGCTTCCGGGCTAATGAAAAACTGTTTTTT.

The count of this clone is one. This chain uses TRBV7-3 with TRBJ1-1; TRBD1 aligns across 7 bases. The germline CDR1 and CDR2 sequences are SGHTA and FQGTGA. The junction had 8 bases not matched to a gene; V was cut back by 6 bases and J by 4 bases. The CDR3 has 14 amino acids. For the CDR3, the DNA is TGTGCCAGCAGATCGACAGGGATCGGCACTGAAGCTTTCTTT. Encoded protein: CASRSTGIGTEAFF.

The rearrangement links TRBV28 to TRBJ2-3; D possibly corresponds to TRBD1 (6 bases). CDR1 is MDHEN, CDR2 SYDVKM, per germline. V dropped 3 bases and J dropped 2 bases, with 9 bases sitting between them. The CDR3 totals 14 residues. The chain's CDR3 is CASSFGQTTDTQYF. CDR3 coding DNA: TGTGCCAGCAGTTTTGGACAGACCACAGATACGCAGTATTTT.

As for this clone: This sample includes further DNA sequences coding for the same CDR3. This chain uses TRBV7-9 with TRBJ1-2, with TRBD1 identical over 8 bases. Germline CDR1 is SEHNR and CDR2 is FQNEAQ (reference sequence). The CDR3 runs to 12 residues. Trimming at V came to 5 bases and at J to 8 bases, leaving 4 bases not matched to a gene. The CDR3 loop is CASSPDRDGYTF. Written as DNA, the CDR3 is TGTGCCAGCAGCCCGGACAGGGACGGCTACACCTTC.

The V call is TRBV3-1 (or the pseudogene TRBV3-2), the J call TRBJ1-5; 7 positions match TRBD1. The CDR3 runs 15 residues. V dropped 2 bases and J dropped 3; count of bases not matched to a gene: 4. Germline V gives CDR1 LGHDT, CDR2 YNNKEL (reference sequence). CDR3 sequence reads: CASSQLQGINQPQHF. In nucleotides, the CDR3 is TGTGCCAGCAGCCAACTACAGGGGATCAATCAGCCCCAGCATTTT.

The CDR3: CASSVQANEQFF. The DNA for the CDR3 is TGTGCCAGCAGTGTCCAGGCCAATGAGCAGTTCTTC. The J gene is TRBJ2-1, the V gene TRBV2; no reliable D call. The CDR3 is made up of 12 amino acids. With 4 bases removed from V and 6 bases from J, the gap between germline ends came to 7 bases. CDR1 and CDR2 from the germline V gene are SNHLY and FYNNEI. The full variable domain, with the rest looked up from reference TRBV2 and TRBJ2-1, is EPEVTQTPSHQVTQMGQEVILRCVPISNHLYFYWYRQILGQKVEFLVSFYNNEISEKSEIFDDQFSVERPDGSNFTLKIRSTKLEDSAMYFCASSVQANEQFFGPGTRLTVL.

This chain links TRBV19 with TRBJ1-1; D gene unclear. This CDR3 has 14 residues. The V gene's germline CDR1 is LNHDA and CDR2 SQIVND (reference sequence). With 4 bases removed from V and 1 base from J, the gap between germline ends came to 10 bases. This chain's CDR3 is CASSSIDTNTEAFF. As DNA, the CDR3 is TGTGCCAGTAGTAGTATAGACACGAACACTGAAGCTTTCTTT.

In this sample, this clone turned up a few times. The chain joins TRBV28 to TRBJ1-2, with TRBD1 matching over 9 bases. V trimming: 2 bases; J trimming: 0 bases; junction bases outside the gene matches: 7. This CDR3 has 17 amino acids. Germline values: CDR1 MDHEN, CDR2 SYDVKM. CDR3 protein: CASSLNLGTGTNYGYTF. CDR3 nucleotides: TGTGCCAGCAGTTTAAACCTAGGGACAGGGACTAACTATGGCTACACCTTC.

The chain recombines TRBV6-1 with TRBJ2-2, with TRBD2 as a possible D gene (6 bases). There are 15 residues in the CDR3. Trimming removed 3 bases at V and 2 bases at J, with 10 bases between. Germline lookup yields CDR1 MNHNS and CDR2 SASEGT. CDR3 region: CASSDGTVNTGELFF. CDR3 DNA: TGTGCCAGCAGTGATGGGACTGTAAACACCGGGGAGCTGTTTTTT.

V gene TRBV6-5 combines with J gene TRBJ1-5; D gene uncertain. Germline V gives CDR1 MNHEY, CDR2 SVGAGI. The CDR3 is 13 residues long. The V end lost 7 bases, the J end lost 3 bases, and 10 bases lay between the germline ends. CDR3: CASMLKNNQPQHF. CDR3 DNA sequence: TGTGCCAGCATGCTAAAAAACAATCAGCCCCAGCATTTT.

The chain has TRBV28 and TRBJ2-7, with TRBD2 matching over 8 bases. The CDR3 extends over 15 amino acids. Looked up from germline, CDR1 is MDHEN and CDR2 is SYDVKM. V shed 4 bases and J 1 base; nucleotides not matched to a gene: 6. In nucleotides, the CDR3 is TGTGCCAGCAGTTCCATACTAGCGGCTTCCTACGAGCAGTACTTC. Translating gives CASSSILAASYEQYF.

This rearrangement joins TRBV29-1 to TRBJ2-1, with 8 bases lining up with TRBD2. CDR3 length: 15 amino acids. The germline V gene encodes CDR1 SQVTM and CDR2 ANQGSEA. V lost 5 bases and J lost 5; bases outside the gene matches: 11. The CDR3 loop reads CSVPKPAGGDNEQFF. DNA of the CDR3: TGCAGCGTTCCAAAACCGGCGGGGGGAGACAATGAGCAGTTCTTC.

The rearrangement links TRBV7-6 to TRBJ1-1, with 8 bases lining up with TRBD1. The germline gives CDR1 SGHVS, CDR2 FNYEAQ. The V gene end was trimmed by 3 bases and the J gene end by 0 bases; junction bases not matched to a gene: 6. This CDR3 contains 16 residues. Here the CDR3 DNA reads TGTGCCAGCAGCTTGGACAGGGCGAATTTGAACACTGAAGCTTTCTTT. Its protein is CASSLDRANLNTEAFF.

The V gene is TRBV25-1, the J gene TRBJ2-1, with 7 bases aligning to TRBD2. This CDR3 spans 16 amino acids. Per germline, CDR1 MGHDK and CDR2 SYGVNS. J was trimmed by 4 bases and V by 4 bases; bases with no gene match: 10. CDR3 region: CASSAPEWTRYNEQFF. The CDR3 nucleotides read TGTGCCAGCAGTGCCCCCGAATGGACTAGATACAATGAGCAGTTCTTC.

The rearrangement uses TRBV9 and TRBJ1-1, with D possibly TRBD1 on 5 matching bases. V was trimmed by 4 bases and J by 0 bases, leaving 13 bases between them. The CDR3 extends over 15 amino acids. The V gene's germline CDR1 is SGDLS and CDR2 YYNGEE. The CDR3 here is CASSPRDFVNTEAFF. The DNA of the CDR3 is TGTGCCAGCAGCCCCCGGGACTTCGTGAACACTGAAGCTTTCTTT.

The V gene is TRBV3-1 (or the pseudogene TRBV3-2), the J gene TRBJ2-2, with 10 nucleotides matching TRBD2. CDR1 LGHDT and CDR2 YNNKEL come from the germline V gene (reference sequence). The CDR3 consists of 17 residues. V gave up 1 base and J gave up 2 bases; unmatched junction bases: 4. Here the CDR3 DNA reads TGTGCCAGCAGCCAAGGACTAGCGGGCGTTAACACCGGGGAGCTGTTTTTT. Translating gives CASSQGLAGVNTGELFF.

The gene calls are TRBV4-1 and TRBJ1-2, with 7 bases fitting TRBD1. This CDR3 is 16 amino acids long. Germline trimming cut 0 bases from V and 5 bases from J; bases unmatched to any gene: 9. Germline lookup yields CDR1 MGHRA and CDR2 YSYEKL. CDR3 DNA sequence: TGCGCCAGCAGCCAAGATCGGGACAGTCAAAGTTATGGCTACACCTTC. Amino acid sequence: CASSQDRDSQSYGYTF.

This CDR3 is CASSEGRVYSPLHF. In DNA, the CDR3 is TGTGCCAGCAGTGAAGGCAGGGTTTACTCACCCCTCCACTTT. This chain uses TRBV2 with TRBJ1-6; D perhaps matches TRBD1 (5 bases). This CDR3 contains 14 residues. Germline V gene lookup returns CDR1 SNHLY and CDR2 FYNNEI. V lost 1 base, J lost 10 bases, and 11 bases lay in between.

J is TRBJ2-7 and V is TRBV3-1 (or the pseudogene TRBV3-2); 8 bases fit TRBD2. The CDR3 contains 14 residues. Germline V gene sequence: CDR1 LGHDT, CDR2 YNNKEL (reference sequence). Trimming cost V 3 bases and J 3 bases; bases outside gene matches: 4. The CDR3, as DNA: TGTGCCAGCAGCCACGAAGCGGGAGTCTACGAGCAGTACTTC. Translated, it gives CASSHEAGVYEQYF.